This T cell receptor (beta chain) was sequenced during a study of T cells in Graves' hyperthyroidism and ophthalmopathy. Findings and caveats of the study: Most expanded thyroid clonotypes above 0.001 also appeared in blood.

RNA transcripts gave rise to amplified TCR beta CDR3 regions. During a first-round RT-PCR of the TCR CDR3, the HTBI primer set was used. TCRdb re-called the multiplex PCR reads through MiXCR, storing one row per CDR3 protein. Among around 580,000 distinct CDR3 sequences listed, 40% to 55% were seen once. The study excluded patients with uncontrolled infection, other autoimmune disease, pregnancy or lactation. Diagnostic decisions used clinical symptoms, serum thyroxine and TRAb, thyroid ultrasound and orbital computed tomography. Worth noting for this clonotype: What it binds is unknown.

The source material was peripheral blood or thyroid tissue (not recorded which). This receptor was obtained from a woman in her late teens or twenties with Graves' hyperthyroidism.

The CDR3 bases are TGTGCCATCAGGGGACTAGATGGAAATGAGCAGTTCTTC. It is translated as CAIRGLDGNEQFF. The J gene is TRBJ2-1, the V gene TRBV10-3, with TRBD2 matching 8 bases. CDR3 length: 13 amino acids. V lost 6 bases to trimming and J lost 7 bases; unmatched junction nucleotides: 5. Germline assignment: CDR1 ENHRY and CDR2 SYGVKD.